This entry describes one T cell receptor beta chain. Germline CDR1 reads MNHEY; CDR2 reads SMNVEV (reference sequence). Germline trimming cut 5 bases from V and 0 bases from J; bases unmatched to any gene: 9. The CDR3 runs to 18 residues. Assay used: immunoSEQ multiplex PCR; TCRdb lists only in-frame clones, some missing. Counted here are about 140,000 clones, 85% to 90% occurring once; the ten biggest clones make up approximately 1.4%. This sample is part of a study of blood T cell repertoires in COVID-19. The TCR originated in a woman between 55 and 75 years old with acute or convalescent COVID-19. Material for sequencing was peripheral blood. The J gene is TRBJ1-6, the V gene TRBV27; 8 bases fit TRBD1. The CDR3, as DNA: TGTGCCAGCAGTCCGATAGGACAGGGAAGCTCCTATAATTCACCCCTCCACTTT. This codes for CASSPIGQGSSYNSPLHF.